One and the same sample provided the 3 T cell receptor beta chains below, sequenced in a study of T cells in Graves' hyperthyroidism and ophthalmopathy. The source material, RNA transcripts, was used to amplify TCR beta CDR3 regions. The TCR CDR3 was amplified in a first-round RT-PCR using the HTBI primer set. Each CDR3 protein is one row after TCRdb ran MiXCR on the multiplex PCR reads. Found here are approximately 400,000 distinct CDR3 sequences, 13% of them singletons; the top ten hold under 25%. The material sequenced was blood. These receptors originate from a man aged 30 to 45 with Graves' hyperthyroidism that later progressed to Graves' ophthalmopathy.

In its sample, this clonotype was seen a few times. This could be a read error, since a much larger clone is one nucleotide away. V gene TRBV7-9 combines with J gene TRBJ1-1; D is possibly TRBD1 (5 bases). The V gene's germline CDR1 is SEHNR and CDR2 FQNEAQ (reference sequence). CDR3 size: 13 residues. This chain's CDR3 is CVSSTDRNTEAFF. CDR3 in DNA: TGTGTCAGCAGCACCGACAGGAACACTGAAGCTTTCTTT.

This clonotype occurred many times. V and J are TRBV7-9 and TRBJ2-7; 7 nucleotides match TRBD1. Germline values: CDR1 SEHNR, CDR2 FQNEAQ (reference sequence). With V trimmed by 0 bases and J by 0 bases, 17 bases remained unmatched. This CDR3 spans 20 amino acids. CDR3 sequence reads: CASSLATGVALFKGSYEQYF. The CDR3 DNA sequence: TGTGCCAGCAGCTTAGCTACAGGGGTAGCCCTGTTTAAGGGCTCCTACGAGCAGTACTTC.

This clonotype has a count of ten or more. The chain links TRBV2 to TRBJ2-1; D remains ambiguous. The CDR3 runs 11 residues. Trimming removed 8 bases from V and 7 bases from J, with 9 bases in between. The V gene's germline CDR1 is SNHLY and CDR2 FYNNEI. The CDR3 spells CASGLANEQFF. DNA for the CDR3: TGTGCCAGCGGTTTGGCGAATGAGCAGTTCTTC.